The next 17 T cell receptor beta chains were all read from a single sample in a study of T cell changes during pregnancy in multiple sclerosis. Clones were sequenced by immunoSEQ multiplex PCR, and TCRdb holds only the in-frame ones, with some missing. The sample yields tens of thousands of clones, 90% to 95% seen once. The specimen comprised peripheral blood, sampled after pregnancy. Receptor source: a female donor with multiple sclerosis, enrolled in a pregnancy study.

In DNA, the CDR3 is TGCGCCAGCAGTGAGTGGACAGGGGGCGCTTCCACCTCGGATGAGCAGTACTTC. This codes for CASSEWTGGASTSDEQYF. The chain couples TRBV10-1 to TRBJ2-7, with TRBD1 identical over 11 bases. V was clipped by 1 base and J by 7 bases; unmatched bases: 15. CDR1 and CDR2 (germline): WNHNN, SYGVQD (reference sequence). The CDR3 runs 18 residues.

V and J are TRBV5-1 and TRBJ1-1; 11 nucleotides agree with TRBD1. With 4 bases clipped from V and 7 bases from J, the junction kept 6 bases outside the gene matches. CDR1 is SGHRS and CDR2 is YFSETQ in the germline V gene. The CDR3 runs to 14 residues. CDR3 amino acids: CASSVGQGAGEAFF. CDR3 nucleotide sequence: TGCGCCAGCAGCGTCGGACAGGGGGCCGGTGAAGCTTTCTTT.

The CDR3 region has the DNA TGCGCCAGCAGCTTGGCGGCGACTAGCGGGCAGAACACCGGGGAGCTGTTTTTT. Translated: CASSLAATSGQNTGELFF. The chain joins TRBV5-1 to TRBJ2-2; TRBD2 matches at 10 bases. Germline trimming cut 0 bases from V and 1 base from J; bases unmatched to any gene: 6. Germline V gene lookup returns CDR1 SGHRS and CDR2 YFSETQ. The CDR3 length is 18 residues.

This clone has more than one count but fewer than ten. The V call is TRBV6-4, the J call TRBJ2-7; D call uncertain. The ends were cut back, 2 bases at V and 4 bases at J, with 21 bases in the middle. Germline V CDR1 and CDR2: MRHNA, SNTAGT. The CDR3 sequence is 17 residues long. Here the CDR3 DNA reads TGTGCCAGCAGTGACCCTCGGTGGGCAGGCCCGATGTACGAGCAGTACTTC. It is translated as CASSDPRWAGPMYEQYF.

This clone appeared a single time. The CDR3: CASTRGTSGYNEQFF. In nucleotides, the CDR3 is TGTGCCAGCACCCGGGGGACTAGCGGTTACAATGAGCAGTTCTTC. This chain connects TRBV6-1 to TRBJ2-1; 11 bases are a match to TRBD2. The trim removed 7 bases at V and 4 bases at J, leaving 6 bases unmatched. The CDR3 runs to 15 residues. The germline V gene encodes CDR1 MNHNS and CDR2 SASEGT.

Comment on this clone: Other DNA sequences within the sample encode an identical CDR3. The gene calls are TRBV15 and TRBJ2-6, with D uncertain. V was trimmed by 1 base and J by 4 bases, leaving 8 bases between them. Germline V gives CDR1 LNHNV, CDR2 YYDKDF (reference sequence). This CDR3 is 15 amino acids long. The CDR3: CATSRAGSGANVLTF. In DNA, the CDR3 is TGTGCCACCAGCAGAGCAGGTTCCGGGGCCAACGTCCTGACTTTC.

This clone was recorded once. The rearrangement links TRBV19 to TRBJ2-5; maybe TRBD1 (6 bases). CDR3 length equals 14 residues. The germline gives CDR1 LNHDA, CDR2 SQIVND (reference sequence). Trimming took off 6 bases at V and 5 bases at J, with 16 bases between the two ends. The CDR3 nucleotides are TGTGCCAGTAGCCAGAGGGGGTTGGGGGAGACCCAGTACTTC. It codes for CASSQRGLGETQYF. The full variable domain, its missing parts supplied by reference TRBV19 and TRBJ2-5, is DGGITQSPKYLFRKEGQNVTLSCEQNLNHDAMYWYRQDPGQGLRLIYYSQIVNDFQKGDIAEGYSVSREKKESFPLTVTSAQKNPTAFYLCASSQRGLGETQYFGPGTRLLVL.

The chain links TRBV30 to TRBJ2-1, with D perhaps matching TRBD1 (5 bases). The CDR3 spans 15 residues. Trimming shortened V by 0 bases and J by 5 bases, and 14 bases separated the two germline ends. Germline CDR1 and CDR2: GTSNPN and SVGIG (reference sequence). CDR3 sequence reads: CAWSVQTTANNEQFF. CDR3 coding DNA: TGTGCCTGGAGTGTACAAACGACAGCAAACAATGAGCAGTTCTTC. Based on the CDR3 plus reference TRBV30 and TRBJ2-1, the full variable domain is SQTIHQWPATLVQPVGSPLSLECTVEGTSNPNLYWYRQAAGRGLQLLFYSVGIGQISSEVPQNLSASRPQDRQFILSSKKLLLSDSGFYLCAWSVQTTANNEQFFGPGTRLTVL.

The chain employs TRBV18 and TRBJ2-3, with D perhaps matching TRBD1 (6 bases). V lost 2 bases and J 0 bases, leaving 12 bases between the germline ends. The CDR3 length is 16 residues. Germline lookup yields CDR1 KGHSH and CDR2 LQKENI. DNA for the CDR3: TGTGCCAGCTCACCAGGGACACCCCCTAGCACAGATACGCAGTATTTT. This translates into CASSPGTPPSTDTQYF.

CDR3 sequence reads: CASSQTRTTDTQYF. CDR3 bases: TGCGCCAGCAGCCAAACTAGGACCACAGATACGCAGTATTTT. The V gene is TRBV4-3, the J gene TRBJ2-3; the D gene is possibly TRBD2 (5 bases). Germline V gene sequence: CDR1 LGHNA, CDR2 YSLEER. V lost 2 bases and J 2 bases, leaving 8 bases between the germline ends. The CDR3 length is 14 residues.

In DNA, the CDR3 is TGTGCCAGCAGTTTCAATGTTGACAGGGCCACCTTAAACTATGGCTACACCTTC. Its translation: CASSFNVDRATLNYGYTF. This chain joins TRBV27 and TRBJ1-2, with 7 bases matching TRBD1. The V gene's germline CDR1 is MNHEY and CDR2 SMNVEV (reference sequence). With V trimmed by 3 bases and J by 2 bases, 15 bases remained unmatched. The length of the CDR3 is 18 residues.

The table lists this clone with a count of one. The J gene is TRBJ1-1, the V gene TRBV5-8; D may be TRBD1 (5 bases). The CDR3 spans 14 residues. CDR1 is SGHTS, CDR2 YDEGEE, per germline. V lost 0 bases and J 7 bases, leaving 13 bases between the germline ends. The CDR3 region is CASSLARRGIEAFF. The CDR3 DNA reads TGTGCCAGCAGCTTGGCAAGAAGGGGTATTGAAGCTTTCTTT.

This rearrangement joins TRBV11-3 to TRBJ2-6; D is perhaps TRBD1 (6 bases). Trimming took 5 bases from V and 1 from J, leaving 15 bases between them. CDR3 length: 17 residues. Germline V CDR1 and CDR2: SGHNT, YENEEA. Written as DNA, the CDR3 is TGTGCCAGCAGCGGGGGCAGGGTCGCATCTGGGGCCAACGTCCTGACTTTC. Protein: CASSGGRVASGANVLTF.

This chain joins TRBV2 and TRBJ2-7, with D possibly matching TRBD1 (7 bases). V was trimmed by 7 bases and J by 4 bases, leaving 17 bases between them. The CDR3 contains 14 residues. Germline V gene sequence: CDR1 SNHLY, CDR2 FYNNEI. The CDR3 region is CASMRTGGAYEQYF. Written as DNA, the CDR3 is TGTGCCAGCATGAGGACAGGAGGGGCTTACGAGCAGTACTTC.

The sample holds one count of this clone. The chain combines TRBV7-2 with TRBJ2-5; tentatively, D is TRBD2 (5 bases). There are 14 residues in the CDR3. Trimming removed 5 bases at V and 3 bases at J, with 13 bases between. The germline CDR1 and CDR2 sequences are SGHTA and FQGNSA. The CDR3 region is CASSLRGLKETQYF. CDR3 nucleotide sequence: TGTGCCAGCAGCCTACGTGGACTGAAAGAGACCCAGTACTTC.

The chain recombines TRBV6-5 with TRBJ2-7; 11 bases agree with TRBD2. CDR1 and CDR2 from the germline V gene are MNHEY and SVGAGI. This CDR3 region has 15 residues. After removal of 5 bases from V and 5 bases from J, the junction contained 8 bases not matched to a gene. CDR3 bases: TGTGCCAGCAGTCTCGGGACTAGCGGTTCCAACGAGCAGTACTTC. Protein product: CASSLGTSGSNEQYF.

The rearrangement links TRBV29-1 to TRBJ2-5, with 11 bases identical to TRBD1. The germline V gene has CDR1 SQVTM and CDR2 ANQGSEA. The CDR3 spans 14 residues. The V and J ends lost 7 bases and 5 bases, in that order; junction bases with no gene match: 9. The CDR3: CSAEGQGVGETQYF. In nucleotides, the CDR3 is TGCAGCGCGGAGGGACAGGGGGTAGGGGAGACCCAGTACTTC. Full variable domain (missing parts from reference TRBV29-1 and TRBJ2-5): SAVISQKPSRDICQRGTSLTIQCQVDSQVTMMFWYRQQPGQSLTLIATANQGSEATYESGFVIDKFPISRPNLTFSTLTVSNMSPEDSSIYLCSAEGQGVGETQYFGPGTRLLVL.